This TCR beta chain originates from a study of Tregs in tolerant kidney transplant recipients. The J segment lost 4 bases and the V segment lost 6 bases, leaving 3 bases of the junction unmatched. This CDR3 spans 13 amino acids. Germline values: CDR1 MNHNS, CDR2 SASEGT. The repertoire was sequenced with immunoSEQ multiplex PCR; TCRdb's copy has only in-frame clones and lacks some. In the table there are over 85,000 clones, 93% of which are singletons. This sequence originates from a human donor who received a combined kidney and bone marrow transplant. The specimen comprised CD4+ T cells from blood, sampled before the transplant. The chain recombines TRBV6-1 with TRBJ2-5; the match to TRBD1 covers 9 bases. The CDR3 loop is CASRMTGGETQYF. In DNA, the CDR3 is TGTGCCAGCAGGATGACAGGGGGAGAGACCCAGTACTTC.